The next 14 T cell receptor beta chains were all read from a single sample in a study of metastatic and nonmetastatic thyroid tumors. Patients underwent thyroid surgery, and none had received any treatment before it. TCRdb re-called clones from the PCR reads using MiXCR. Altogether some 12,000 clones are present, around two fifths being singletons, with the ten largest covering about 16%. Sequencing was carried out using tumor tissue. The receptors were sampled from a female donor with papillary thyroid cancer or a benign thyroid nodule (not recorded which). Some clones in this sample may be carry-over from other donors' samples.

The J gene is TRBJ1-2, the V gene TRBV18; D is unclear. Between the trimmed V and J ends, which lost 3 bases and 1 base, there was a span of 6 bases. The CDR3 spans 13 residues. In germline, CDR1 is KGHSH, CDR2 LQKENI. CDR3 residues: CASSPTDNYGYTF. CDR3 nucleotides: TGTGCCAGCTCACCGACGGATAACTATGGCTACACCTTC.

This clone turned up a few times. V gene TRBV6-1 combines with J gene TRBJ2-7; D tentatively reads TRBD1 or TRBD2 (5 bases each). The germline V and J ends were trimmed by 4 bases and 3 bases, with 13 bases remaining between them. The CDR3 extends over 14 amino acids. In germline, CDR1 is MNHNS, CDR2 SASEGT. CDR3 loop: CASSVRDGDYEQYF. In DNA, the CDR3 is TGTGCCAGCAGTGTAAGGGACGGTGACTACGAGCAGTACTTC.

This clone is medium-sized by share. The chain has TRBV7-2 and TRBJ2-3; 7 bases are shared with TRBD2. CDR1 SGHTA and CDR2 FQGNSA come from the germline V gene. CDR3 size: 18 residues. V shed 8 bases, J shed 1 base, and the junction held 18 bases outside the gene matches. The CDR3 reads CASRTSPSGGRGTDTQYF. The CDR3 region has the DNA TGTGCCAGCCGAACCTCACCTTCTGGCGGGAGAGGCACAGATACGCAGTATTTT.

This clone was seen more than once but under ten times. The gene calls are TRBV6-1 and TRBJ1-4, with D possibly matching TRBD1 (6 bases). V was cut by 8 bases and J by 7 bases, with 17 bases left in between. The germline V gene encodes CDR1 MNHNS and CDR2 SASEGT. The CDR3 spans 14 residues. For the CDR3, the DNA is TGTGCCAGCTTTGGGGGGGGCGCGGGTGAAAAACTGTTTTTT. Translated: CASFGGGAGEKLFF.

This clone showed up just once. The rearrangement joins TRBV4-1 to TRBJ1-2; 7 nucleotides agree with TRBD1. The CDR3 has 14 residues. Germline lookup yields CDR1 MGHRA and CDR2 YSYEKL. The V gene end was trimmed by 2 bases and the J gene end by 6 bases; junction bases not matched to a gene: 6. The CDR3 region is CASSQPPGTDGYTF. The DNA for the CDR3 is TGCGCCAGCAGCCAACCCCCCGGGACAGATGGCTACACCTTC.

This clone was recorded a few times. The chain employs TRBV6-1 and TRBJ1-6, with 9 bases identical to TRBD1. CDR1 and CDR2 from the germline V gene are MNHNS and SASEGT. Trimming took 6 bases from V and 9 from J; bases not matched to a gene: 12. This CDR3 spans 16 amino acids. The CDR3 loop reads CASSSQGGTGTSPLHF. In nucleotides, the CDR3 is TGTGCCAGCAGCTCACAGGGGGGGACAGGGACTTCACCCCTCCACTTT.

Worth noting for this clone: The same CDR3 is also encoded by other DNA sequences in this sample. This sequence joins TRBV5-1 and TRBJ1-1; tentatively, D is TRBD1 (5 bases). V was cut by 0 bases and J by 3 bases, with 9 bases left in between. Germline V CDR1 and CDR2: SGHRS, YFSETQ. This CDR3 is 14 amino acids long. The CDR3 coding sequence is TGCGCCAGCAGCTTGGCGGGGGGTTACACTGAAGCTTTCTTT. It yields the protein CASSLAGGYTEAFF.

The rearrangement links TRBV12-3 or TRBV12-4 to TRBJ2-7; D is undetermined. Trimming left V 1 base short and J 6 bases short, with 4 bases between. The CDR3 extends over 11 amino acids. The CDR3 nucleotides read TGTGCCAGCAGTTTAGGCGGCGAGCAGTACTTC. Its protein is CASSLGGEQYF.

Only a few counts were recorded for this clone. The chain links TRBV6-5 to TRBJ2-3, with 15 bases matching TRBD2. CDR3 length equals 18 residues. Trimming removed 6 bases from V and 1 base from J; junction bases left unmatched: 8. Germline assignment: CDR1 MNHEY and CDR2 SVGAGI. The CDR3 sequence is CASRLGLAGGPGTDTQYF. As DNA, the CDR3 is TGTGCCAGCAGACTTGGACTAGCGGGAGGGCCGGGCACAGATACGCAGTATTTT.

The DNA for the CDR3 is TGTGCCAGCAGGGGGGGACTCACAGATACGCAGTATTTT. This sequence encodes CASRGGLTDTQYF. The chain combines TRBV28 with TRBJ2-3; the D gene is possibly TRBD2 (6 bases). Trimming shortened V by 6 bases and J by 2 bases, and 9 bases separated the two germline ends. Germline lookup yields CDR1 MDHEN and CDR2 SYDVKM. The CDR3 spans 13 residues.

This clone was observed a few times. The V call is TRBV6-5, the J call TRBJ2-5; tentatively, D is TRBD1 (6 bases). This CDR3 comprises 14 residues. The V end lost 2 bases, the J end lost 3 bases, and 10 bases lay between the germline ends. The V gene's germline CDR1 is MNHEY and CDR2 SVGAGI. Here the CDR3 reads CASSYGGQKETQYF. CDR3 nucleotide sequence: TGTGCCAGCAGTTACGGGGGCCAGAAAGAGACCCAGTACTTC.

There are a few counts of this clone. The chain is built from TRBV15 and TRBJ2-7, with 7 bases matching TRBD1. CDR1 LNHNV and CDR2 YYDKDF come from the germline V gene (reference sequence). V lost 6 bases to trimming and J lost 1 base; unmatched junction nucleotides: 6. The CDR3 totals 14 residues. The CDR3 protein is CATSYEGQSYEQYF. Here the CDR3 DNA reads TGTGCCACCAGTTACGAGGGACAGTCCTACGAGCAGTACTTC.

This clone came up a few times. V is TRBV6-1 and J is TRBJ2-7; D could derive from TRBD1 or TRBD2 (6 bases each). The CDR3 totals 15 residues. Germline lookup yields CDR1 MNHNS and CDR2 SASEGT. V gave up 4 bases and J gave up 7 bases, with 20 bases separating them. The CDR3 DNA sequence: TGTGCCAGCAGTGCGCGGGACACAATTTCACGGGAGCAGTACTTC. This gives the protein CASSARDTISREQYF.

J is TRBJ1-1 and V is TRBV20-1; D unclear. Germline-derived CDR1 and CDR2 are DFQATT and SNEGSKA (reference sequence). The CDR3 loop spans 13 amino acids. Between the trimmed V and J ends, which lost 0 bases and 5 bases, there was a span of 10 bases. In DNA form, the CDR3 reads TGCAGTGCTAGAGATAGTGGGGAGACTGAAGCTTTCTTT. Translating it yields CSARDSGETEAFF.